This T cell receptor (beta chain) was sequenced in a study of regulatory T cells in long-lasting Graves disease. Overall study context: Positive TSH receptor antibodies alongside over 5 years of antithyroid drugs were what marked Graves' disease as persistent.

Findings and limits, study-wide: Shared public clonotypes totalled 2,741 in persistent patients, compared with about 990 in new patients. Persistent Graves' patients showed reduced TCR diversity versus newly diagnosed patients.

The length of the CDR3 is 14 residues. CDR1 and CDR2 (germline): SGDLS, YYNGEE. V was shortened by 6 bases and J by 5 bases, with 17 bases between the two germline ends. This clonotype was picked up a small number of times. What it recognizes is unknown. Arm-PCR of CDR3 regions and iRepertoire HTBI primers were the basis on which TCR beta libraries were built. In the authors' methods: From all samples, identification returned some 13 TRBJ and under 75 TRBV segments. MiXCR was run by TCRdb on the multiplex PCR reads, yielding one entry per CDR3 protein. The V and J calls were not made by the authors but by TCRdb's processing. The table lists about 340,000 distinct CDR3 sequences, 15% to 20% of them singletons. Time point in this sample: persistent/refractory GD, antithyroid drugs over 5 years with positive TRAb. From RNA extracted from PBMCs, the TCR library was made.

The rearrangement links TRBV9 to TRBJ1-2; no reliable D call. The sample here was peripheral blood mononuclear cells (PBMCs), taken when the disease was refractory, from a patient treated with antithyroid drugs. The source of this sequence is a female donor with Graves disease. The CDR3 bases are TGTGCCAGCACCCCCCTCGGGCGGGAGTATGGCTACACCTTC. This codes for CASTPLGREYGYTF.